This passage covers 32 T cell receptor beta chains from one sample sequenced in a study of CD8 T cells in Susac syndrome. RNA totalling roughly 0.45 to 1 ug underwent reverse transcription with random hexamers. TCRdb re-called the immunoSEQ multiplex PCR reads with MiXCR, one entry per CDR3 protein. This sample has more than 70,000 distinct CDR3 sequences, with about 91% found just once. The sequenced sample consisted of CD8+ T cells from PBMCs. The receptors were sampled from a human donor with multiple sclerosis.

This chain uses TRBV19 with TRBJ2-7; TRBD2 agrees at 7 bases. This CDR3 has 13 residues. The germline CDR1 and CDR2 sequences are LNHDA and SQIVND (reference sequence). V was pared by 9 bases and J by 2 bases, with 7 bases of the junction left unmatched. CDR3 bases: TGTGCCAGCGGAGCGGGGCCACCCTACGAGCAGTACTTC. It specifies CASGAGPPYEQYF. The full variable domain, rest sourced from reference TRBV19 and TRBJ2-7, is DGGITQSPKYLFRKEGQNVTLSCEQNLNHDAMYWYRQDPGQGLRLIYYSQIVNDFQKGDIAEGYSVSREKKESFPLTVTSAQKNPTAFYLCASGAGPPYEQYFGPGTRLTVT.

A few counts support this clonotype. V usage is TRBV7-2 and J usage is TRBJ1-5; 8 positions agree with TRBD1. The CDR3 is 14 amino acids. Germline CDR1 and CDR2: SGHTA and FQGNSA. The V segment lost 1 base and the J segment 6 bases; nucleotides outside the gene matches: 2. The CDR3 spells CASSLGQGSQPQHF. The DNA for the CDR3 is TGTGCCAGCAGCTTAGGACAGGGGAGTCAGCCCCAGCATTTT.

The chain couples TRBV27 to TRBJ2-7; D is perhaps TRBD1 or TRBD2 (5 bases each). Trimming removed 4 bases at V and 2 bases at J, with 18 bases between. The CDR3 spans 16 residues. Germline CDR1 reads MNHEY; CDR2 reads SMNVEV (reference sequence). The CDR3 DNA sequence: TGTGCCAGCAGTTCCGGGTACGTGAGGGGCCCCTACGAGCAGTACTTC. This sequence encodes CASSSGYVRGPYEQYF.

DNA for the CDR3: TGTGCCACCAGTGATGCAGGGAAGGAGACCCAGTACTTC. Its protein is CATSDAGKETQYF. The genes are TRBV24-1 and TRBJ2-5, with D perhaps TRBD1 (5 bases). Germline V gene data show CDR1 as KGHDR and CDR2 as SFDVKD. CDR3 length: 13 amino acids. Trimming stripped 3 bases from V and 5 bases from J, with 9 bases between.

The chain links TRBV5-6 to TRBJ2-7; D gene unclear. The germline CDR1 and CDR2 sequences are SGHDT and YYEEEE. The CDR3 covers 13 residues. V was cut by 4 bases and J by 5 bases, with 13 bases left in between. CDR3 sequence reads: CASSVIEKDEQYF. CDR3 in DNA: TGTGCCAGCAGCGTGATCGAGAAGGACGAGCAGTACTTC.

The V gene is TRBV7-6, the J gene TRBJ2-5; D uncertain. The CDR3 covers 15 residues. The V gene lost 6 bases and the J gene lost 1 base, with 15 bases spanning the gap. Germline-derived CDR1 and CDR2 are SGHVS and FNYEAQ. CDR3 bases: TGTGCCAGCAGGCAGACGGCGCGGTCCCAAGAGACCCAGTACTTC. It codes for CASRQTARSQETQYF.

The chain combines TRBV9 with TRBJ2-1, with D possibly TRBD2 on 6 matching bases. CDR3 length: 11 residues. V gave up 7 bases and J gave up 7 bases, with 9 bases separating them. Germline V gene lookup returns CDR1 SGDLS and CDR2 YYNGEE. CDR3 DNA sequence: TGTGCCAGCGGGACTCGGAATGAGCAGTTCTTC. Protein: CASGTRNEQFF.

A few counts support this clonotype. The chain is built from TRBV4-1 and TRBJ1-1; D ambiguous. CDR3 length: 12 residues. Trimming cost V 4 bases and J 7 bases, with 10 bases left between them. In germline, CDR1 is MGHRA, CDR2 YSYEKL. CDR3 DNA: TGCGCCAGCAGCCCTGGACGGGATGAAGCTTTCTTT. Residues: CASSPGRDEAFF.

The chain has TRBV9 and TRBJ1-3; 10 bases match TRBD1. V shed 0 bases, J shed 4 bases, and the junction held 10 bases outside the gene matches. The V gene's germline CDR1 is SGDLS and CDR2 YYNGEE. The CDR3 is 18 amino acids. CDR3: CASSVAPGQGVEGNTIYF. CDR3 bases: TGTGCCAGCAGCGTAGCTCCCGGACAGGGGGTGGAGGGAAACACCATATATTTT. Full variable domain (missing parts from reference TRBV9 and TRBJ1-3): DSGVTQTPKHLITATGQRVTLRCSPRSGDLSVYWYQQSLDQGLQFLIQYYNGEERAKGNILERFSAQQFPDLHSELNLSSLELGDSALYFCASSVAPGQGVEGNTIYFGEGSWLTVV.

This chain uses TRBV19 with TRBJ2-3; the D is unclear. V was trimmed by 5 bases and J by 4 bases, leaving 10 bases between them. The CDR3 runs to 13 residues. Looked up from germline, CDR1 is LNHDA and CDR2 is SQIVND (reference sequence). CDR3 protein: CASSRSMPDTQYF. In nucleotides, the CDR3 is TGTGCCAGTAGTCGATCGATGCCAGATACGCAGTATTTT.

The chain recombines TRBV10-3 with TRBJ2-5; 7 bases are a match to TRBD2. The CDR3 has 16 residues. V dropped 0 bases and J dropped 2; count of bases not matched to a gene: 6. Looked up from germline, CDR1 is ENHRY and CDR2 is SYGVKD. The CDR3, as DNA: TGTGCCATCAGTGAGTCGACGGGAGGATATCAAGAGACCCAGTACTTC. Encoded protein: CAISESTGGYQETQYF.

The chain employs TRBV7-9 and TRBJ2-7, with D possibly being TRBD2 (7 bases). CDR1 is SEHNR, CDR2 FQNEAQ, per germline (reference sequence). The CDR3 runs to 17 residues. Trimming left V 4 bases short and J 1 base short, with 20 bases between. The CDR3 region has the DNA TGTGCCAGCAGCTCCAGCGGAGGGGGGGGCCATTCCTACGAGCAGTACTTC. Translated: CASSSSGGGGHSYEQYF. Variable domain in full (rest from reference TRBV7-9 and TRBJ2-7): DTGVSQNPRHKITKRGQNVTFRCDPISEHNRLYWYRQTLGQGPEFLTYFQNEAQLEKSRLLSDRFSAERPKGSFSTLEIQRTEQGDSAMYLCASSSSGGGGHSYEQYFGPGTRLTVT.

The chain links TRBV11-2 to TRBJ2-7, with D perhaps given as TRBD1 or TRBD2 (5 bases each). The V gene's germline CDR1 is SGHAT and CDR2 FQNNGV. Trimming removed 4 bases at V and 7 bases at J, with 14 bases between. The CDR3 spans 13 residues. The CDR3 bases are TGTGCCAGCAGCTCTCCGGGACGCCCTGAGCAGTACTTC. It specifies CASSSPGRPEQYF.

This chain's CDR3 is CASSQALGGYTF. CDR3 DNA sequence: TGCGCCAGCAGCCAAGCATTGGGGGGCTACACCTTC. The gene calls are TRBV4-3 and TRBJ1-2; D not certain. CDR3 length: 12 residues. V was pared by 1 base and J by 8 bases, with 8 bases between. CDR1 and CDR2 (germline): LGHNA, YSLEER.

The chain combines TRBV4-3 with TRBJ2-6, with D perhaps matching TRBD1 (5 bases). The germline V and J ends were trimmed by 0 bases and 2 bases, with 11 bases remaining between them. The CDR3 is made up of 17 amino acids. Per the germline V gene, CDR1 is LGHNA and CDR2 is YSLEER. CDR3 nucleotide sequence: TGCGCCAGCAGCCAAGATCACGCAGGGACTGGGGCCAACGTCCTGACTTTC. It yields the protein CASSQDHAGTGANVLTF.

The chain combines TRBV20-1 with TRBJ2-7, with 9 bases that match TRBD2. Trimming cost V 3 bases and J 7 bases; bases outside gene matches: 16. The length of the CDR3 is 16 residues. Germline-derived CDR1 and CDR2 are DFQATT and SNEGSKA (reference sequence). The CDR3 sequence is CSARALLAGDTQEQYF. The CDR3 coding sequence is TGCAGTGCTAGGGCCCTTTTAGCGGGAGACACCCAGGAGCAGTACTTC.

The V gene is TRBV15, the J gene TRBJ1-3; D remains unclear. The V gene lost 3 bases and the J gene lost 0 bases, with 12 bases spanning the gap. CDR1 is LNHNV, CDR2 YYDKDF, per germline (reference sequence). The CDR3 length is 16 residues. The CDR3 nucleotides read TGTGCCACCAGCAGCTCCTCGGAGAGCTCTGGAAACACCATATATTTT. Its protein product is CATSSSSESSGNTIYF.

Only one count was recorded for this clonotype. The chain uses TRBV9 and TRBJ1-6, with D tentatively TRBD1 (6 bases). This CDR3 spans 15 amino acids. Germline V gene data show CDR1 as SGDLS and CDR2 as YYNGEE. Trimming removed 4 bases from V and 10 bases from J, with 18 bases in between. This CDR3 reads CASSSGGGHGSPLHF. The CDR3 coding sequence is TGTGCCAGCAGCTCTGGGGGGGGGCATGGATCACCCCTCCACTTT.

Only one count was recorded for this clonotype. The V call is TRBV27, the J call TRBJ1-4; perhaps TRBD1 as D (6 bases). The CDR3 extends over 17 amino acids. V lost 5 bases, J lost 5 bases, and 21 bases lay in between. Germline V lookup: CDR1 MNHEY, CDR2 SMNVEV (reference sequence). The chain's CDR3 is CASSPRPGGTWNEKLFF. The CDR3 DNA is TGTGCCAGCAGTCCCCGCCCGGGGGGCACTTGGAATGAAAAACTGTTTTTT.

This clonotype was counted once. This chain joins TRBV6-5 and TRBJ2-1; 8 bases align to TRBD2. The CDR3 contains 14 residues. J gave up 9 bases and V 0 bases, and 4 bases lay outside the gene matches. Germline V gives CDR1 MNHEY, CDR2 SVGAGI. CDR3 region: CASSYSRSGGEQFF. The CDR3 DNA reads as TGTGCCAGCAGTTACTCTAGAAGCGGGGGTGAGCAGTTCTTC.

V gene TRBV7-3 combines with J gene TRBJ1-6; D remains ambiguous. The CDR3 is 15 residues long. V gave up 0 bases and J gave up 9 bases, with 12 bases separating them. CDR1 is SGHTA, CDR2 FQGTGA, per germline. The CDR3: CASSLTTAGSSPLHF. The CDR3 region has the DNA TGTGCCAGCAGCTTAACGACTGCCGGGTCTTCACCCCTCCACTTT. Full variable domain (missing parts from reference TRBV7-3 and TRBJ1-6): GAGVSQTPSNKVTEKGKYVELRCDPISGHTALYWYRQSLGQGPEFLIYFQGTGAADDSGLPNDRFFAVRPEGSVSTLKIQRTERGDSAVYLCASSLTTAGSSPLHFGNGTRLTVT.

V and J are TRBV2 and TRBJ1-4, with D perhaps matching TRBD1 (6 bases). The germline V gene has CDR1 SNHLY and CDR2 FYNNEI. This CDR3 comprises 19 residues. The V end lost 6 bases, the J end lost 2 bases, and 25 bases lay between the germline ends. CDR3 amino acids: CASRVEKTGTFRTNEKLFF. CDR3 coding DNA: TGTGCCAGCAGAGTAGAAAAAACAGGGACTTTTCGGACTAATGAAAAACTGTTTTTT.

This chain links TRBV11-2 with TRBJ2-1; maybe TRBD2 (6 bases). V dropped 3 bases and J dropped 9 bases, with 9 bases sitting between them. The germline gives CDR1 SGHAT, CDR2 FQNNGV. The CDR3 contains 12 residues. In DNA, the CDR3 is TGTGCCAGCAGCTTTGGAGGGCGTGAGCAGTTCTTC. Translated: CASSFGGREQFF.

The rearrangement uses TRBV19 and TRBJ1-1, with unresolved D. V was trimmed by 0 bases and J by 1 base, leaving 6 bases between them. CDR1 LNHDA and CDR2 SQIVND come from the germline V gene (reference sequence). CDR3 length equals 14 residues. CDR3 nucleotides: TGTGCCAGTAGTATAGACGCAAAGAACACTGAAGCTTTCTTT. This codes for CASSIDAKNTEAFF.

The rearrangement links TRBV3-1 to TRBJ1-6; 9 bases agree with TRBD1. Trimming took 4 bases from V and 0 from J; bases not matched to a gene: 13. CDR1 and CDR2 from the germline V gene are LGHDT and YNNKEL (reference sequence). This CDR3 is built from 20 residues. The CDR3 DNA sequence: TGTGCCAGCAGCCTTGTCGGGACAGGGAAAATCGACTCCTATAATTCACCCCTCCACTTT. Residues: CASSLVGTGKIDSYNSPLHF.

V is TRBV11-2 and J is TRBJ2-1, with TRBD2 matching over 9 bases. CDR3 size: 16 residues. V shed 1 base, J shed 2 bases, and the junction held 3 bases outside the gene matches. The germline V gene encodes CDR1 SGHAT and CDR2 FQNNGV. The CDR3 coding sequence is TGTGCCAGCAGCTTAGTTGCGGGAGGGACCTACAATGAGCAGTTCTTC. Translation: CASSLVAGGTYNEQFF. Complete variable domain (other parts from reference TRBV11-2 and TRBJ2-1): EAGVAQSPRYKIIEKRQSVAFWCNPISGHATLYWYQQILGQGPKLLIQFQNNGVVDDSQLPKDRFSAERLKGVDSTLKIQPAKLEDSAVYLCASSLVAGGTYNEQFFGPGTRLTVL.

Written as DNA, the CDR3 is TGCAGTGCTAGTTCCCTAGCGGGGACCTTTAGCTCCTACAATGAGCAGTTCTTC. This translates into CSASSLAGTFSSYNEQFF. The genes are TRBV20-1 and TRBJ2-1; TRBD2 matches at 9 bases. The CDR3 is 18 residues long. The germline CDR1 and CDR2 sequences are DFQATT and SNEGSKA (reference sequence). Trimming cost V 3 bases and J 0 bases; bases outside gene matches: 12.

DNA of the CDR3: TGTGCCAGCAGCTTGGGGGACTTGGGTCAGCCCCAGCATTTT. Translated, it gives CASSLGDLGQPQHF. The chain joins TRBV5-6 to TRBJ1-5, with TRBD1 as a possible D gene (5 bases). The V and J ends lost 0 bases and 6 bases respectively, with 10 bases between them. Germline assignment: CDR1 SGHDT and CDR2 YYEEEE. The CDR3 extends over 14 amino acids. The entire variable domain, with the rest obtained from reference TRBV5-6 and TRBJ1-5, is as follows: DAGVTQSPTHLIKTRGQQVTLRCSPKSGHDTVSWYQQALGQGPQFIFQYYEEEERQRGNFPDRFSGHQFPNYSSELNVNALLLGDSALYLCASSLGDLGQPQHFGDGTRLSIL.

J is TRBJ2-2 and V is TRBV27; either TRBD1 or TRBD2 may fit D (6 bases each). CDR1 and CDR2 from the germline V gene are MNHEY and SMNVEV (reference sequence). The CDR3 totals 14 residues. V lost 3 bases and J 11 bases, leaving 16 bases between the germline ends. CDR3 loop: CASSFGRGARELFF. For the CDR3, the DNA is TGTGCCAGCAGTTTTGGAAGGGGGGCCCGTGAGCTGTTTTTT.

The chain is built from TRBV9 and TRBJ2-7; D unclear. The CDR3 loop spans 15 amino acids. Trimming pared 0 bases from V and 1 base from J, leaving 11 bases between. Germline CDR1 and CDR2: SGDLS and YYNGEE. CDR3 nucleotides: TGTGCCAGCAGCGTAGGGTCAGCTTCATCCTACGAGCAGTACTTC. It translates to CASSVGSASSYEQYF.

The chain links TRBV6-5 to TRBJ2-7, with TRBD1 matching 7 bases. This CDR3 is 12 amino acids long. Germline CDR1 MNHEY, CDR2 SVGAGI. V dropped 7 bases and J dropped 7; count of bases not matched to a gene: 7. CDR3 nucleotides: TGTGCCAGCAATGACAGGGTAGGAGAGCAGTACTTC. It encodes CASNDRVGEQYF.

The genes are TRBV7-2 and TRBJ1-2; 7 nucleotides match TRBD1. The CDR3 consists of 17 residues. Trimming took 1 base from V and 1 from J; bases not matched to a gene: 9. From germline, CDR1 is SGHTA and CDR2 FQGNSA. The CDR3 sequence is CASSLVGTGELNYGYTF. CDR3 coding DNA: TGTGCCAGCAGCTTAGTCGGAACAGGGGAACTTAACTATGGCTACACCTTC.